This TCR beta chain was recorded in a study of cytomegalovirus exposure and HLA in healthy donors. With regard to this clone: Its target is not known.

Germline assignment: CDR1 SGHDT and CDR2 YYEEEE. Between the trimmed V and J ends, which lost 4 bases and 1 base, there was a span of 26 bases. The CDR3 totals 19 residues. Regarding the study as a whole: Among TCR beta chains of equal frequency, HLA-associated ones were more clonally expanded in a later analysis. Rare TCR sequences dominated, though some public TCRs recurred in many donors.

Primers for the PCR totalled 60 Vbeta and 13 Jbeta. Original data processing: Later, about 80 million unique TCR beta chains were counted in an analysis, and 8.5 million to 13 million of them were shared. The repertoire was sequenced with immunoSEQ multiplex PCR; TCRdb's copy has only in-frame clones and lacks some. That table furnishes V, J and clone size, whereas the DNA furnished D and trimming. This table has some 200,000 clones, around 83% appearing once. The sample taken for sequencing was PBMCs. The V gene is TRBV5-6, the J gene TRBJ2-5, with D perhaps matching TRBD2 (6 bases). The sequence was obtained from a woman between 18 and 29 years old in good health and CMV-seronegative. The CDR3 reads CASSVYGFGTGLRQETQYF. CDR3 nucleotide sequence: TGTGCCAGCAGCGTGTACGGATTCGGGACGGGACTCCGCCAAGAGACCCAGTACTTC.